Following are 18 T cell receptor beta chains from one sample sequenced in a study of cytomegalovirus exposure and HLA in healthy donors. Researchers ran the PCR with 60 Vbeta and 13 Jbeta primers. Measured with immunoSEQ multiplex PCR; TCRdb has only the in-frame clones, and not every one. The table has about 200,000 clones, approximately 79% seen once. The sample was PBMCs. These receptors came from a girl aged 2-10 years in good health and CMV-seronegative.

The J gene is TRBJ2-3, the V gene TRBV28, with D possibly matching TRBD2 (6 bases). V lost 5 bases, J lost 0 bases, and 12 bases lay in between. The CDR3 runs 15 residues. Germline CDR1 MDHEN, CDR2 SYDVKM. CDR3 region: CASSADGTSTDTQYF. In DNA, the CDR3 is TGTGCCAGCAGTGCCGACGGGACTAGCACAGATACGCAGTATTTT.

The chain employs TRBV6-1 and TRBJ2-7; 10 bases are shared with TRBD1. Germline CDR1 reads MNHNS; CDR2 reads SASEGT. CDR3 length equals 12 residues. After removal of 7 bases from V and 4 bases from J, the junction contained 1 base not matched to a gene. The CDR3: CASTGQGYEQYF. Here the CDR3 DNA reads TGTGCCAGCACGGGACAGGGGTACGAGCAGTACTTC.

The CDR3 nucleotides are TGTGCCAGTAGTGCCCTAGCGGGGGGGATTTACGAGCAGTACTTC. Translating it yields CASSALAGGIYEQYF. The chain recombines TRBV19 with TRBJ2-7, with 12 bases identical to TRBD2. Germline V CDR1 and CDR2: LNHDA, SQIVND (reference sequence). The trim removed 5 bases at V and 4 bases at J, leaving 6 bases unmatched. This CDR3 comprises 15 residues. Combining the CDR3 with reference TRBV19 and TRBJ2-7 gives the whole variable domain DGGITQSPKYLFRKEGQNVTLSCEQNLNHDAMYWYRQDPGQGLRLIYYSQIVNDFQKGDIAEGYSVSREKKESFPLTVTSAQKNPTAFYLCASSALAGGIYEQYFGPGTRLTVT.

CDR3 DNA sequence: TGTGCCAGCAGCCAAGTTACAGGGGTTTATAATTCACCCCTCCACTTT. It is translated as CASSQVTGVYNSPLHF. This chain joins TRBV4-2 and TRBJ1-6; 7 nucleotides align to TRBD1. V gave up 1 base and J gave up 4 bases; unmatched junction bases: 4. The CDR3 spans 16 residues. Germline V CDR1 and CDR2: LGHNA, YNFKEQ.

This clone appeared a few times. The chain uses TRBV6-6 and TRBJ2-1; the D gene is possibly TRBD2 (5 bases). V lost 10 bases and J lost 8, with 15 bases in between. CDR3 length: 12 amino acids. Germline-derived CDR1 and CDR2 are MNHNY and SVGAGI (reference sequence). DNA for the CDR3: TGTGCCAACCCGCTAGCATCATATGAGCAGTTCTTC. Translating it yields CANPLASYEQFF.

The chain uses TRBV5-4 and TRBJ2-1; 13 bases align to TRBD2. Germline values: CDR1 SGHNT, CDR2 YYREEE (reference sequence). The CDR3 extends over 16 amino acids. V lost 1 base to trimming and J lost 6 bases; unmatched junction nucleotides: 4. CDR3 protein: CASSLPTSGGVNEQFF. The CDR3 coding sequence is TGTGCCAGCAGCTTGCCCACTAGCGGGGGGGTCAATGAGCAGTTCTTC.

This clone turned up a few times. The J gene is TRBJ1-1, the V gene TRBV29-1; tentative D call: TRBD1 (6 bases). The CDR3 spans 17 residues. Germline lookup yields CDR1 SQVTM and CDR2 ANQGSEA. Trimming shortened V by 4 bases and J by 4 bases, and 25 bases separated the two germline ends. CDR3 region: CSVVTFIGGGQPTEAFF. The CDR3 nucleotides read TGCAGCGTTGTGACTTTCATTGGAGGAGGACAGCCCACTGAAGCTTTCTTT.

This clone appeared a single time. V usage is TRBV23-1 and J usage is TRBJ2-7, with D tentatively TRBD1 (5 bases). Being an ORF, TRBV23-1 has a function that is uncertain. This CDR3 is built from 17 residues. With 8 bases removed from V and 0 bases from J, the gap between germline ends came to 23 bases. The CDR3 DNA reads as TGCGCCAGCGGTAAAGTTGGGGCAGCCGAAAGCTCCTACGAGCAGTACTTC. It translates to CASGKVGAAESSYEQYF.

This clone was counted between two and nine times. The V and J genes are TRBV6-1 and TRBJ2-7; 9 bases match TRBD2. There are 13 residues in the CDR3. The germline V gene encodes CDR1 MNHNS and CDR2 SASEGT. CDR3 loop: CATRGGREYEQYF. In DNA form, the CDR3 reads TGTGCAACGCGGGGGGGGCGGGAATACGAGCAGTACTTC.

The V call is TRBV9, the J call TRBJ2-5; no reliable D call. Per germline, CDR1 SGDLS and CDR2 YYNGEE. V lost 3 bases and J lost 4, with 7 bases in between. The CDR3 runs to 12 residues. CDR3 in DNA: TGTGCCAGCAGCGGGTCGGGAGAGACCCAGTACTTC. This sequence encodes CASSGSGETQYF.

This clone has just one count. The same CDR3 can be traced to other DNA sequences in this sample. The rearrangement joins TRBV6-5 to TRBJ1-3; D remains unclear. The CDR3 consists of 14 residues. Germline loops: CDR1 MNHEY, CDR2 SVGAGI. V lost 6 bases, J lost 0 bases, and 9 bases lay in between. CDR3 residues: CASSRRDSGNTIYF. In DNA form, the CDR3 reads TGTGCCAGCAGCCGCCGGGACTCTGGAAACACCATATATTTT.

The V call is TRBV19, the J call TRBJ2-7, with TRBD1 matching 7 bases. Germline V gives CDR1 LNHDA, CDR2 SQIVND (reference sequence). Trimming took 6 bases from V and 0 from J; bases not matched to a gene: 8. This CDR3 spans 15 amino acids. The CDR3 nucleotides read TGTGCCAGTAGGAACCCCGGACAGGACTCCTACGAGCAGTACTTC. Residues: CASRNPGQDSYEQYF.

V and J are TRBV27 and TRBJ1-1, with D uncertain. From germline, CDR1 is MNHEY and CDR2 SMNVEV (reference sequence). The ends were cut back, 5 bases at V and 4 bases at J, with 11 bases in the middle. The CDR3 is 13 amino acids. The CDR3 sequence is CASSHEPGTEAFF. The CDR3 DNA reads as TGTGCCAGCAGTCATGAACCGGGCACTGAAGCTTTCTTT.

The DNA of the CDR3 is TGTGCCAGCTCACCACCCAATACAGGGGTGGACAATCAGCCCCAGCATTTT. Protein product: CASSPPNTGVDNQPQHF. This chain joins TRBV18 and TRBJ1-5; 7 nucleotides match TRBD1. From germline, CDR1 is KGHSH and CDR2 LQKENI. The trim removed 0 bases at V and 3 bases at J, leaving 8 bases unmatched. This CDR3 has 17 residues.

This chain connects TRBV12-5 to TRBJ2-2, with D unclear. V was trimmed by 0 bases and J by 1 base, leaving 6 bases between them. The CDR3 loop spans 15 amino acids. Germline loops: CDR1 LGHNT, CDR2 FRNRAP. The CDR3 loop is CASGLVLMNTGELFF. CDR3 in DNA: TGTGCTAGTGGTTTGGTACTTATGAACACCGGGGAGCTGTTTTTT.

The gene calls are TRBV9 and TRBJ1-1, with D tentatively TRBD1 (5 bases). The CDR3 sequence is 13 residues long. The germline V gene encodes CDR1 SGDLS and CDR2 YYNGEE. V shed 4 bases and J shed 7 bases, with 14 bases lying between them. This chain's CDR3 is CASSPQGTVEAFF. CDR3 DNA sequence: TGTGCCAGCAGCCCCCAGGGTACAGTTGAAGCTTTCTTT.

V gene TRBV4-1 combines with J gene TRBJ2-7; D is uncertain. The V gene lost 0 bases and the J gene lost 0 bases, with 9 bases spanning the gap. In germline, CDR1 is MGHRA, CDR2 YSYEKL. The CDR3 has 15 residues. CDR3 amino acids: CASSQESPSSYEQYF. The CDR3 bases are TGCGCCAGCAGCCAAGAGTCTCCCAGCTCCTACGAGCAGTACTTC.

The genes are TRBV7-9 and TRBJ2-1; TRBD2 matches 13 bases. There are 16 residues in the CDR3. Unmatched junction bases numbered 8, after V lost 2 bases and J lost 10 bases. Germline-derived CDR1 and CDR2 are SEHNR and FQNEAQ (reference sequence). CDR3 DNA sequence: TGTGCCAGCAGCTTATCAGGGACTAGCGGGATTCGGGAGCAGTTCTTC. Residues: CASSLSGTSGIREQFF.